This TCR beta chain was recovered during a study of blood T cell repertoires in COVID-19. The CDR3 totals 19 residues. V lost 5 bases and J lost 8; bases outside the gene matches: 21. Germline loops: CDR1 SEHNR, CDR2 FQNEAQ (reference sequence). Using immunoSEQ multiplex PCR, the repertoire was profiled, and TCRdb retains in-frame clones only, with some absent. The sample shows about 170,000 clones, over 90% of them seen only once. The TCR sequence derives from a man aged 50 or older with acute or convalescent COVID-19. Source material: peripheral blood. The chain uses TRBV7-9 and TRBJ1-6; 7 nucleotides agree with TRBD1. CDR3: CASSARQGGNGIRHSPLHF. The CDR3 region has the DNA TGTGCCAGCAGCGCCAGACAGGGCGGCAACGGAATCAGACATTCACCCCTCCACTTT.